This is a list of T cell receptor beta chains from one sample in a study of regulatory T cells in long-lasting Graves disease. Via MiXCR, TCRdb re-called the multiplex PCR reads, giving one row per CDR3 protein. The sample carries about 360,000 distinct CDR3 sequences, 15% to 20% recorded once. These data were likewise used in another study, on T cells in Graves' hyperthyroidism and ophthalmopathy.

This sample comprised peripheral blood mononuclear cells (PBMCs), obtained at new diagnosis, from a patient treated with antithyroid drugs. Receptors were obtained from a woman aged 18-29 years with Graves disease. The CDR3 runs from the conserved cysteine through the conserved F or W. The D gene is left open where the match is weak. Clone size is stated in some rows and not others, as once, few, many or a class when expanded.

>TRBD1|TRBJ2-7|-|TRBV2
CASKGQTLFYEQYF
TGTGCCAGCAAGGGACAGACCCTATTCTACGAGCAGTACTTC
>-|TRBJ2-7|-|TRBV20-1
CSATPGLAAGEQYF
TGCAGTGCCACCCCCGGGCTAGCCGCGGGTGAGCAGTACTTC
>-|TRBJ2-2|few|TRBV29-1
CSVVVVVDTGELFF
TGCAGCGTTGTCGTGGTGGTTGACACCGGGGAGCTGTTTTTT
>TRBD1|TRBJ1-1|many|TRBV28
CASSLLTQGALAFF
TGTGCCAGCAGTTTACTGACACAGGGGGCTTTGGCTTTCTTT
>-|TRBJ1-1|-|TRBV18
CASSLGRDPNTEAFF
TGTGCCAGCTCACTGGGCAGGGACCCGAACACTGAAGCTTTCTTT
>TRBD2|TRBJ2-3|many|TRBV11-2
CASSPLAGRTDTQYF
TGTGCCAGCAGCCCCCTAGCGGGGCGCACAGATACGCAGTATTTT
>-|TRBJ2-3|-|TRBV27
CASSFRVVGTDTQYF
TGTGCCAGCAGTTTCCGGGTAGTTGGCACAGATACGCAGTATTTT
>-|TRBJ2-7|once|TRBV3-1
CASSNPGLQQYF
TGTGCCAGCAGTAACCCGGGACTGCAACAGTACTTC
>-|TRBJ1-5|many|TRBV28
CASSPDRGHQPQHF
TGTGCCAGCAGTCCCGACCGGGGCCATCAGCCCCAGCATTTT
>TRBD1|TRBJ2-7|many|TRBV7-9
CASSSARQGYSYEQYF
TGTGCCAGCAGCTCGGCTAGACAGGGATACTCCTACGAGCAGTACTTC
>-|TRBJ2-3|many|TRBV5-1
CASFLAMGDTQYF
TGCGCCAGCTTCCTAGCGATGGGAGATACGCAGTATTTT
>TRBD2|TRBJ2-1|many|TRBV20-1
CSATSPAGGQTNEQFF
TGCAGTGCGACAAGCCCAGCGGGGGGCCAGACCAATGAGCAGTTCTTC
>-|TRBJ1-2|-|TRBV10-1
CASSGSGYTF
TGCGCCAGCAGTGGCAGTGGCTACACCTTC
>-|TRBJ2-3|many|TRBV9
CASNRGGPDTQYF
TGTGCCAGCAACAGGGGAGGACCAGATACGCAGTATTTT
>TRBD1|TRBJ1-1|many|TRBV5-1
CASTDPTGHGEAFF
TGCGCCAGCACCGACCCGACAGGGCACGGTGAAGCTTTCTTT
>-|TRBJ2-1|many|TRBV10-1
CASSAASYNEQFF
TGCGCCAGCAGTGCGGCTAGCTACAATGAGCAGTTCTTC
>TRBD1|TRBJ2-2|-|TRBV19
CASKGAVIFAGELFF
TGTGCCAGTAAGGGGGCGGTAATTTTTGCCGGGGAGCTGTTTTTT
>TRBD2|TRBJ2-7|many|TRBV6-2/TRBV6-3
CASSRTGLAGHYEQYF
TGTGCCAGCAGCCGGACTGGACTAGCGGGACACTACGAGCAGTACTTC
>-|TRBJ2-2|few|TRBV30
CAWTRVGNTGELFF
TGTGCCTGGACCAGGGTGGGGAACACCGGGGAGCTGTTTTTT
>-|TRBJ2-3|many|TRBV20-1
CSARFITDTQYF
TGCAGTGCTAGATTTATCACAGATACGCAGTATTTT
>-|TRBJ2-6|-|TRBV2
CASSDGAGSSSGANVLTF
TGTGCCAGCAGTGACGGGGCAGGGAGCTCCTCTGGGGCCAACGTCCTGACTTTC
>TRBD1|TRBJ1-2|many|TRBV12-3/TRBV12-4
CASSLRGDRADGYTF
TGTGCCAGCAGTTTAAGGGGGGACAGGGCGGATGGCTACACCTTC
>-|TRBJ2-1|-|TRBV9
CASSVAVRGAPIYNEQFF
TGTGCCAGCAGCGTAGCGGTCCGGGGGGCGCCGATTTACAATGAGCAGTTCTTC
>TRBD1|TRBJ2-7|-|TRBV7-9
CASSIDRGEQYF
TGTGCCAGCAGCATAGACAGGGGAGAGCAGTACTTC
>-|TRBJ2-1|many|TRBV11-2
CASSSPQVSSYNEQFF
TGTGCCAGCAGCTCCCCACAGGTTAGCTCCTACAATGAGCAGTTCTTC
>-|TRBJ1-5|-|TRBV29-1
CSVVISGGNNQPQHF
TGCAGCGTTGTGATCTCGGGGGGCAACAATCAGCCCCAGCATTTT
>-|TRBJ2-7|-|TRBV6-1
CATARGDEQYF
TGTGCCACCGCGAGGGGGGACGAGCAGTACTTC
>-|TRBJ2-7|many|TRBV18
CASSEGRSAGDSYEQYF
TGTGCCAGCTCAGAAGGGCGGTCAGCGGGCGATTCCTACGAGCAGTACTTC